These 22 T cell receptor beta chains came from one sample sequenced in a study of human T cells and chemical hapten exposure. The time point denotes: patch test 1, 2 weeks after DPC sensitization. Treatment meaning: therapeutic diphenylcyclopropenone sensitization with weekly scalp DPC. TCRdb re-derived calls from the RACE reads in MiXCR, one entry per CDR3 protein. The sample carries some 91,000 distinct CDR3 sequences, 9.5% to 15% recorded once. This specimen was whole blood, taken in connection with sensitization to the hapten diphenylcyclopropenone (DPC). These receptor sequences come from a woman aged 35 to 49 with alopecia areata. Some clones in this sample may be carry-over from other donors' samples.

This clonotype was seen only a few times. The chain carries TRBV20-1 and TRBJ2-5; 8 bases match TRBD1. The CDR3 extends over 13 amino acids. V was pared by 5 bases and J by 4 bases, with 6 bases of the junction left unmatched. Germline CDR1 and CDR2: DFQATT and SNEGSKA (reference sequence). As DNA, the CDR3 is TGCAGTGCTCGGACAGGGTCCCCAGAGACCCAGTACTTC. It yields the protein CSARTGSPETQYF.

This clonotype was detected only a few times. This chain links TRBV3-1 with TRBJ2-7; 7 bases fit TRBD2. The CDR3 runs 13 residues. Trimming took 4 bases from V and 5 from J; bases not matched to a gene: 5. Germline CDR1 is LGHDT and CDR2 is YNNKEL (reference sequence). The CDR3 sequence: CASSPSGTNEQYF. The CDR3 bases are TGTGCCAGCAGCCCCAGCGGGACGAACGAGCAGTACTTC.

This clonotype has ten or more counts. The J gene is TRBJ2-7, the V gene TRBV7-6; no firm D call. CDR3 length: 13 residues. V was shortened by 1 base and J by 5 bases, with 9 bases between the two germline ends. The germline V gene encodes CDR1 SGHVS and CDR2 FNYEAQ. The CDR3 region has the DNA TGTGCCAGCAGCTTAGGGCGCGTGGACGAGCAGTACTTC. Translation: CASSLGRVDEQYF. Filled out from reference TRBV7-6 and TRBJ2-7, the complete variable domain reads GAGVSQSPRYKVTKRGQDVALRCDPISGHVSLYWYRQALGQGPEFLTYFNYEAQQDKSGLPNDRFSAERPEGSISTLTIQRTEQRDSAMYRCASSLGRVDEQYFGPGTRLTVT.

This clonotype appeared a single time. J is TRBJ1-1 and V is TRBV2; D is undetermined. Looked up from germline, CDR1 is SNHLY and CDR2 is FYNNEI. The CDR3 has 11 residues. Trimming cost V 9 bases and J 8 bases, with 13 bases left between them. The CDR3: CASGVGTEAFF. The CDR3 DNA sequence: TGTGCCAGTGGCGTAGGCACAGAAGCTTTCTTT.

The table lists this clonotype with many counts. The rearrangement joins TRBV18 to TRBJ2-7; 8 nucleotides align to TRBD1. V shed 5 bases, J shed 0 bases, and the junction held 3 bases outside the gene matches. In germline, CDR1 is KGHSH, CDR2 LQKENI. The CDR3 totals 14 residues. CDR3 residues: CASSRDRRSYEQYF. The CDR3, as DNA: TGTGCCAGCTCAAGGGACAGGCGCTCCTACGAGCAGTACTTC.

This clonotype has more than one count but fewer than ten. V gene TRBV29-1 combines with J gene TRBJ2-1, with 13 bases lining up with TRBD2. This CDR3 region has 16 residues. The V and J ends lost 4 bases and 7 bases, in that order; junction bases with no gene match: 10. The V gene's germline CDR1 is SQVTM and CDR2 ANQGSEA. The CDR3 protein is CSVVSGLAGAGNEQFF. CDR3 sequence (DNA): TGCAGCGTTGTCTCCGGACTAGCGGGAGCTGGGAATGAGCAGTTCTTC.

This clonotype was recorded a few times. V usage is TRBV4-1 and J usage is TRBJ1-2; D is unclear. Looked up from germline, CDR1 is MGHRA and CDR2 is YSYEKL. The germline V and J ends were trimmed by 1 base and 10 bases, with 16 bases remaining between them. The CDR3 is 14 residues long. As DNA, the CDR3 is TGCGCCAGCAGCCAAGGGGCGGCCCCTCTAATCTACACCTTC. Protein sequence: CASSQGAAPLIYTF.

This clonotype has more than one count but fewer than ten. The chain has TRBV7-2 and TRBJ1-3; the match to TRBD1 covers 8 bases. There are 16 residues in the CDR3. From germline, CDR1 is SGHTA and CDR2 FQGNSA. Losses at the gene ends were 5 bases for V and 0 bases for J; bases not matched to a gene: 6. Written as DNA, the CDR3 is TGTGCCAGCAGCACTCACGGGACAGGCTCTGGAAACACCATATATTTT. As protein: CASSTHGTGSGNTIYF.

The rearrangement links TRBV4-3 to TRBJ2-1; a possible D gene is TRBD2 (5 bases). V gave up 0 bases and J gave up 15 bases, with 15 bases separating them. This CDR3 has 13 residues. Germline V gene sequence: CDR1 LGHNA, CDR2 YSLEER. CDR3 DNA sequence: TGCGCCAGCAGCCAAGATTTAGGAGGAAGGCCGTTCTTC. Translating it yields CASSQDLGGRPFF.

This rearrangement joins TRBV5-6 to TRBJ1-3, with 9 nucleotides matching TRBD1. J lost 2 bases, V lost 4 bases, and 7 bases had no gene match. The CDR3 spans 16 residues. CDR1 SGHDT and CDR2 YYEEEE come from the germline V gene. The CDR3 region has the DNA TGTGCCAGCAGCGGCCGGGACAGGGCCGCTGGAAACACCATATATTTT. It specifies CASSGRDRAAGNTIYF.

This clonotype was seen a few times. This chain links TRBV2 with TRBJ2-4, with D possibly matching TRBD1 (6 bases). CDR3 length: 14 residues. Germline CDR1 and CDR2: SNHLY and FYNNEI. Trimming removed 4 bases from V and 9 bases from J, with 16 bases in between. CDR3 region: CASSAMTGRAIQYF. The CDR3 coding sequence is TGTGCCAGCAGTGCAATGACAGGTAGAGCCATTCAGTACTTC.

The chain couples TRBV28 to TRBJ1-5; D may be TRBD1 (5 bases). Trimming took 7 bases from V and 6 from J, leaving 16 bases between them. The V gene's germline CDR1 is MDHEN and CDR2 SYDVKM. There are 14 residues in the CDR3. DNA of the CDR3: TGTGCCAGCATGGAAGGAGGGGAGAGTCAGCCCCAGCATTTT. It codes for CASMEGGESQPQHF.

This clonotype has a handful of counts. An end of the junction does not agree with germline; a read error may underlie this. The rearrangement links TRBV29-1 to TRBJ2-1, with a weak D call TRBD2 (6 bases). Per the germline V gene, CDR1 is SQVTM and CDR2 is ANQGSEA. CDR3 size: 10 residues. CDR3 sequence (DNA): TGCAGCGTTGAGGCGGGACGGGGTCTCTTC. The encoded protein is CSVEAGRGLF.

This chain links TRBV20-1 with TRBJ2-1; D is unresolved. Trimming shortened V by 1 base and J by 8 bases, and 6 bases separated the two germline ends. The CDR3 loop spans 11 amino acids. CDR1 is DFQATT and CDR2 is SNEGSKA in the germline V gene (reference sequence). DNA of the CDR3: TGCAGTGCTAGAGGGGATCATGAGCAGTTCTTC. Protein: CSARGDHEQFF.

This chain joins TRBV7-2 and TRBJ1-5; 7 nucleotides match TRBD1. CDR3 length equals 14 residues. Per germline, CDR1 SGHTA and CDR2 FQGNSA. V lost 4 bases and J lost 6; bases outside the gene matches: 6. In nucleotides, the CDR3 is TGTGCCAGCAGCTCCCAGGGGGTTGGTCAGCCCCAGCATTTT. Residues: CASSSQGVGQPQHF.

In its sample, this clonotype was seen many times. The chain is built from TRBV6-2 or TRBV6-3 and TRBJ2-5, with 9 bases lining up with TRBD1. Trimming took 6 bases from V and 5 from J; bases not matched to a gene: 10. CDR1 is MNHEY, CDR2 SVGEGT, per germline. This CDR3 contains 15 residues. The CDR3 sequence is CASRIRDRVIETQYF. The DNA for the CDR3 is TGTGCCAGCAGAATCCGGGACAGGGTTATCGAGACCCAGTACTTC.

In this sample, this clonotype turned up a few times. The gene calls are TRBV7-9 and TRBJ2-4, with no clear D. With 2 bases removed from V and 1 base from J, the gap between germline ends came to 12 bases. CDR3 length: 16 residues. Germline V lookup: CDR1 SEHNR, CDR2 FQNEAQ (reference sequence). The CDR3 bases are TGTGCCAGCAGCTTATTTGTGGCATCGGCCAAAAACATTCAGTACTTC. As protein: CASSLFVASAKNIQYF.

The table lists this clonotype with many counts. The J gene is TRBJ1-6, the V gene TRBV20-1; D might be TRBD1 (6 bases). V lost 4 bases, J lost 3 bases, and 13 bases lay in between. The CDR3 loop spans 15 amino acids. Germline CDR1 DFQATT, CDR2 SNEGSKA (reference sequence). CDR3 nucleotides: TGCAGTGCTACCCTCAGGACAGTCTATAATTCACCCCTCCACTTT. This translates into CSATLRTVYNSPLHF.

This chain links TRBV2 with TRBJ1-4; 9 nucleotides line up with TRBD1. The CDR3 is made up of 14 amino acids. Germline trimming cut 6 bases from V and 5 bases from J; bases unmatched to any gene: 4. CDR1 SNHLY and CDR2 FYNNEI come from the germline V gene. The CDR3 is CASSAGTGNEKLFF. Here the CDR3 DNA reads TGTGCCAGCAGCGCCGGGACAGGGAATGAAAAACTGTTTTTT.

The chain uses TRBV29-1 and TRBJ1-3; D not resolved. The V end was cut by 4 bases, the J end by 6 bases, with 4 bases between. Germline CDR1 SQVTM, CDR2 ANQGSEA. The CDR3 spans 10 residues. Here the CDR3 DNA reads TGCAGCGTTGTACAAAACACCATATATTTT. This gives the protein CSVVQNTIYF. Drawing the rest from reference TRBV29-1 and TRBJ1-3, the complete variable domain is SAVISQKPSRDICQRGTSLTIQCQVDSQVTMMFWYRQQPGQSLTLIATANQGSEATYESGFVIDKFPISRPNLTFSTLTVSNMSPEDSSIYLCSVVQNTIYFGEGSWLTVV.

This clonotype occurred a few times. Its ends do not fully match the called genes, so a read error is possible. V is TRBV4-2 and J is TRBJ1-4; possibly TRBD1 for D (5 bases). This CDR3 has 17 residues. CDR1 is LGHNA, CDR2 YNFKEQ, per germline. The CDR3, as DNA: TGTGCCAGCAGCCAAGATCCCCCCTCAGGGACTAGTGAAAAACTGTTTTTT. The encoded protein is CASSQDPPSGTSEKLFF.

J is TRBJ1-2 and V is TRBV28; D gene ambiguous. The CDR3 contains 14 residues. Germline V gene data show CDR1 as MDHEN and CDR2 as SYDVKM. V shed 7 bases and J shed 3 bases, with 15 bases lying between them. CDR3 in DNA: TGTGCCAGCACCTCATATGGACCGTACTATGGCTACACCTTC. Translating gives CASTSYGPYYGYTF.